The sequence of this TCR beta chain was determined in a study of patients and donors after allogeneic stem cell transplantation. The CDR3 spans 16 residues. Germline lookup yields CDR1 LGHNA and CDR2 YNFKEQ. Trimming stripped 4 bases from V and 0 bases from J, with 13 bases between. Using its own MiXCR run on the RT-PCR reads, TCRdb lists one record per CDR3 protein. The sample shows roughly 880,000 distinct CDR3 sequences, roughly 17% of them seen only once. There are a few counts of this clonotype. The chain is built from TRBV4-2 and TRBJ1-3, with D perhaps matching TRBD1 (6 bases). The receptor's source is a human donor who was either an allogeneic HSCT recipient or a stem cell or donor lymphocyte infusion donor (not recorded which). It is not recorded whose cells these are; they may come from a transplant donor. Sequencing used blood, either unsorted or a sorted T cell fraction (not recorded which). CDR3 amino acids: CASSLSTGTSGNTIYF. For the CDR3, the DNA is TGTGCCAGCAGCCTGTCTACAGGGACCTCTGGAAACACCATATATTTT.